This TCR beta chain comes out of a study of blood T cell repertoires in COVID-19. Some clones are missing from TCRdb's copy, which holds only in-frame ones; the method was immunoSEQ multiplex PCR. The sample holds over 400,000 clones, 80% to 90% seen once. The V and J ends lost 3 bases and 4 bases respectively, with 17 bases between them. The germline V gene encodes CDR1 DFQATT and CDR2 SNEGSKA (reference sequence). This CDR3 spans 15 amino acids. The sample was peripheral blood. The TCR originated in a human donor in a cohort sampled during active COVID-19. The chain joins TRBV20-1 to TRBJ2-3, with a weak D call TRBD2 (5 bases). CDR3 bases: TGCAGTGCTAGTAGTCGGAGTCTCGGGGCAGATACGCAGTATTTT. This sequence encodes CSASSRSLGADTQYF.